Listed below are T cell receptor beta chains from one sample, sequenced in a study of Tregs in tolerant kidney transplant recipients. Generated by immunoSEQ multiplex PCR, the TCRdb table keeps only in-frame clones and is missing some. This sample has 15,000 to 17,000 clones, with around 94% found just once. The sample consisted of CD8+ T cells from blood. Every receptor here comes from a human donor in good health. Both conserved end residues are part of each CDR3. A D gene is named only where the DNA matches it firmly. Size is stated for part of the rows, as once, few or many counts, or as a class when the clone is expanded.

J	size	V	D	DNA	CDR3
TRBJ2-5	NA	TRBV5-1	NA	TGCGCCAGCAGCTTGGACTCGCCCCGGCAAGAGACCCAGTACTTC	CASSLDSPRQETQYF
TRBJ2-1	NA	TRBV4-2	TRBD2	TGTGCCAGCAGCCAGGGACTAGGCCGGGAGGTAAACAATGAGCAGTTCTTC	CASSQGLGREVNNEQFF
TRBJ2-3	NA	TRBV11-2	TRBD2	TGTGCCAGCAGCATCACTAGCGGGAGGGCGACAGATACGCAGTATTTT	CASSITSGRATDTQYF
TRBJ2-7	few	TRBV7-3	TRBD2	TGTGCCAGCAGCTCGTACGGGGGGTTGGATGAGCAGTACTTC	CASSSYGGLDEQYF
TRBJ1-6	NA	TRBV7-8	TRBD1	TGTGCCAGCAGCTTAAGGGGACAGGAGAATTCACCCCTCCACTTT	CASSLRGQENSPLHF
TRBJ2-2	medium-sized	TRBV7-3	NA	TGTGCCAGCAGCTTAACGCCAAGGGGGGCCACCGGGGAGCTGTTTTTT	CASSLTPRGATGELFF
TRBJ2-5	NA	TRBV5-6	NA	TGTGCCAGCAGCCTCACCCGAACTGGACTGGTCCGAGAGACCCAGTACTTC	CASSLTRTGLVRETQYF
TRBJ2-3	NA	TRBV4-3	NA	TGCGCCAGCAGCCAAGATCGGAAGGAAAGCACAGATACGCAGTATTTT	CASSQDRKESTDTQYF
TRBJ2-7	medium-sized	TRBV11-2	NA	TGTGCCAGCAGCAGCCGGGGCGAGCAGTACTTC	CASSSRGEQYF
TRBJ2-3	NA	TRBV7-9	NA	TGTGCCAGCAGCTTTCCCCCAGGGGTTAGCACAGATACGCAGTATTTT	CASSFPPGVSTDTQYF
TRBJ1-5	NA	TRBV9	NA	TGTGCCAGCAGCGAAGGGGGGGGAGTCAATCAGCCCCAGCATTTT	CASSEGGGVNQPQHF